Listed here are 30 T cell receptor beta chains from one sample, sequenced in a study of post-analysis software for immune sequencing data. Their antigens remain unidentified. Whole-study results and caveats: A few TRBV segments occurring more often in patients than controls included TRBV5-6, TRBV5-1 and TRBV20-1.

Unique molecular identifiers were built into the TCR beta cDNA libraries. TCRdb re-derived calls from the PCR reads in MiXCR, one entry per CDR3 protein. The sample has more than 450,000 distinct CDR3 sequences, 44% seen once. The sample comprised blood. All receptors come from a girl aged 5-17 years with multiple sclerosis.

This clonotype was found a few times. CDR3: CASSPTRTGGETQYF. The CDR3 bases are TGTGCCAGCAGCCCCACTCGGACAGGGGGTGAGACCCAGTACTTC. This chain joins TRBV11-1 and TRBJ2-5; 10 nucleotides line up with TRBD1. Germline V gene data show CDR1 as SGHAT and CDR2 as FQDESV (reference sequence). V trimming: 5 bases; J trimming: 5 bases; junction bases outside the gene matches: 8. This CDR3 region has 15 residues.

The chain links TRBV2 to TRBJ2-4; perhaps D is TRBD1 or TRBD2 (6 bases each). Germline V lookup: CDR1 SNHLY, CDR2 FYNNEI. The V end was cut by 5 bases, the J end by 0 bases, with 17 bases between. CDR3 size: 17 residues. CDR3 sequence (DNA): TGTGCCAGCAGTCCGCCGGGGGCGACTCTAGCCAAAAACATTCAGTACTTC. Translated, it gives CASSPPGATLAKNIQYF. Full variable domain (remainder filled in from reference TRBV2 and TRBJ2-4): EPEVTQTPSHQVTQMGQEVILRCVPISNHLYFYWYRQILGQKVEFLVSFYNNEISEKSEIFDDQFSVERPDGSNFTLKIRSTKLEDSAMYFCASSPPGATLAKNIQYFGAGTRLSVL.

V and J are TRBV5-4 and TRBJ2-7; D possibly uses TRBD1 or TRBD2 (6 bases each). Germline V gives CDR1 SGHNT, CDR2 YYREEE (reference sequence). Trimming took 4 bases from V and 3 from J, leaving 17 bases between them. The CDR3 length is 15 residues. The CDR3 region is CASSRRGAQDYEQYF. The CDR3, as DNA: TGTGCCAGCAGCCGGAGGGGGGCGCAGGACTACGAGCAGTACTTC.

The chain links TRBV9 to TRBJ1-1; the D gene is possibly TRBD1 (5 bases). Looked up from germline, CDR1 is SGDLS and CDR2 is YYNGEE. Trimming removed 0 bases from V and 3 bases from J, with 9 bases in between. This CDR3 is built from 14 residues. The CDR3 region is CASSVEGEDTEAFF. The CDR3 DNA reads TGTGCCAGCAGCGTAGAAGGGGAGGACACTGAAGCTTTCTTT.

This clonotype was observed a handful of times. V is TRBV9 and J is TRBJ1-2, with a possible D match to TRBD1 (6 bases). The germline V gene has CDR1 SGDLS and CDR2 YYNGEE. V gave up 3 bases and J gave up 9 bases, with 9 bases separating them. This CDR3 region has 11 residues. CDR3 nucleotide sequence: TGTGCCAGCAGCGACAGGGTCAGCTACACCTTC. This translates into CASSDRVSYTF.

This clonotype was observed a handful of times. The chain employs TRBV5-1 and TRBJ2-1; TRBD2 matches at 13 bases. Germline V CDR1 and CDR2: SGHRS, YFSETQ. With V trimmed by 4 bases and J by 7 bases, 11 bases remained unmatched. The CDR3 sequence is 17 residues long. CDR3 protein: CASSIRTSGSFGNEQFF. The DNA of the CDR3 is TGCGCCAGCAGCATCAGGACTAGCGGGAGCTTCGGGAATGAGCAGTTCTTC.

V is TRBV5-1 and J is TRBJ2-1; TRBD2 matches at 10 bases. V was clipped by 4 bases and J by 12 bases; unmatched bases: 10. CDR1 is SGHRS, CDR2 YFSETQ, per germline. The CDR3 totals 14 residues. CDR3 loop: CASSDGTSVIGQFF. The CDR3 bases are TGCGCCAGCAGCGACGGGACTAGCGTTATTGGGCAGTTCTTC.

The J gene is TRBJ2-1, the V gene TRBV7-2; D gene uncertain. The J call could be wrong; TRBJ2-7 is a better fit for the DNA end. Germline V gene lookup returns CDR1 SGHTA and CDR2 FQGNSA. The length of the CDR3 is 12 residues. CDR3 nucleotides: TGTGCCAGCAGCGACGGTTCCCACGAGCAGTACTTC. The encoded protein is CASSDGSHEQYF.

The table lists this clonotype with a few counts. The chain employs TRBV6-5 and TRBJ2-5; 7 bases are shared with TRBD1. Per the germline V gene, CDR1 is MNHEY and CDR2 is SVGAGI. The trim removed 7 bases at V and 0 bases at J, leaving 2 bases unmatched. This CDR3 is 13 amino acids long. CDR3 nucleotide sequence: TGTGCCAGCAAGGGGGCCAACCAAGAGACCCAGTACTTC. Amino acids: CASKGANQETQYF.

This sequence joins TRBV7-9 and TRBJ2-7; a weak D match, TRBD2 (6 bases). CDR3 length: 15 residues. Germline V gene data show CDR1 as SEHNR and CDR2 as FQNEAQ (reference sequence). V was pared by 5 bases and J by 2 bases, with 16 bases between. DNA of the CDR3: TGTGCCAGCAGCAGGCGGGATGACGGCACCTACGAGCAGTACTTC. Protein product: CASSRRDDGTYEQYF.

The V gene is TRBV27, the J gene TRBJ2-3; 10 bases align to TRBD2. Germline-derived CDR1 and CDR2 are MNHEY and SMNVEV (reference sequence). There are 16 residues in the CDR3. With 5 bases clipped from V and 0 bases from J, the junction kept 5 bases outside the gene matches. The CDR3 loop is CASSPRSGRSTDTQYF. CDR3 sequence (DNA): TGTGCCAGCAGTCCCCGTAGCGGGAGGAGCACAGATACGCAGTATTTT.

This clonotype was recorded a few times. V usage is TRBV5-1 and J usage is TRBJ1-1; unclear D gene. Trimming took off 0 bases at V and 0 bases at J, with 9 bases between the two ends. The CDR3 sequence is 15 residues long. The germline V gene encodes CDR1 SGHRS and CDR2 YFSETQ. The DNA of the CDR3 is TGCGCCAGCAGCTTGGGACACAGAATGAACACTGAAGCTTTCTTT. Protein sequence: CASSLGHRMNTEAFF.

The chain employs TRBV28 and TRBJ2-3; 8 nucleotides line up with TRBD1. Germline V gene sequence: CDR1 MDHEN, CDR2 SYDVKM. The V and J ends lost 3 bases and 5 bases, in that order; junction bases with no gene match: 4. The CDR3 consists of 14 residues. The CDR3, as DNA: TGTGCCAGCAGTTTCAGGGGGCAGATAGATACGCAGTATTTT. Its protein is CASSFRGQIDTQYF.

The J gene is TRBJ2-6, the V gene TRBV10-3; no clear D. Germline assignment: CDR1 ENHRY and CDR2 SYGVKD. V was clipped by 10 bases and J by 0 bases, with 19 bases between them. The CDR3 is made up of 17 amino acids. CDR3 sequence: CATSPRVDLSGANVLTF. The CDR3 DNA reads TGTGCCACCTCCCCTCGGGTGGACCTCTCTGGGGCCAACGTCCTGACTTTC.

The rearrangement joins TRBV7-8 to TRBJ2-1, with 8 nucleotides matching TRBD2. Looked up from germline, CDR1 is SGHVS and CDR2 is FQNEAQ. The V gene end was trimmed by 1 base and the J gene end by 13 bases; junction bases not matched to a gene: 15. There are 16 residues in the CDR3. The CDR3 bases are TGTGCCAGCAGCTTAGTAGGTAGCGGGGCCTCAGAGACCCAGTTCTTC. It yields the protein CASSLVGSGASETQFF.

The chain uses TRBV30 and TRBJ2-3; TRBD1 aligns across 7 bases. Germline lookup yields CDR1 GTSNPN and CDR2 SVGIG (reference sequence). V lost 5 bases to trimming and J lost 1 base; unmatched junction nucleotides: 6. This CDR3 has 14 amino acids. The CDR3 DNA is TGTGCCTGGTCCATAGGGGGCGGCACAGATACGCAGTATTTT. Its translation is CAWSIGGGTDTQYF. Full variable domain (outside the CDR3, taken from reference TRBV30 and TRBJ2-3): SQTIHQWPATLVQPVGSPLSLECTVEGTSNPNLYWYRQAAGRGLQLLFYSVGIGQISSEVPQNLSASRPQDRQFILSSKKLLLSDSGFYLCAWSIGGGTDTQYFGPGTRLTVL.

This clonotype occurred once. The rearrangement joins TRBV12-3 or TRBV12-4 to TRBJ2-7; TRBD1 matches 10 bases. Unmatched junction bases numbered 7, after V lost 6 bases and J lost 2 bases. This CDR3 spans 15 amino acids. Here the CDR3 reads CASSDAGTGAYEQYF. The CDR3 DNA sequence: TGTGCCAGCAGCGACGCCGGGACAGGGGCCTACGAGCAGTACTTC.

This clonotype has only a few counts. The CDR3 DNA reads TGTGCCAGCAGTGGGGACCGGGACTACTACGAGCAGTACTTC. Translation: CASSGDRDYYEQYF. This rearrangement joins TRBV6-1 to TRBJ2-7, with 7 nucleotides matching TRBD2. This CDR3 region has 14 residues. Germline V gene data show CDR1 as MNHNS and CDR2 as SASEGT. V shed 4 bases and J 3 bases; nucleotides not matched to a gene: 6.

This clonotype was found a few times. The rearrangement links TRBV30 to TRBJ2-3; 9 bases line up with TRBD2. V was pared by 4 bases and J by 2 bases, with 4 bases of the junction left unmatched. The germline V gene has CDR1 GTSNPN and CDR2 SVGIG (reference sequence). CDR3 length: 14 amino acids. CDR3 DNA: TGTGCCTGGACTAGCGGGGTCTACACAGATACGCAGTATTTT. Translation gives CAWTSGVYTDTQYF.

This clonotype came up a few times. CDR3 coding DNA: TGTGCCAGCAGTTGGGACAGGGGGAATTACGAGCAGTACTTC. Translating it yields CASSWDRGNYEQYF. The chain couples TRBV27 to TRBJ2-5; 11 bases are a match to TRBD1. Judging by the DNA end, TRBJ2-7 fits better; the J call may be wrong. Germline values: CDR1 MNHEY, CDR2 SMNVEV (reference sequence). The CDR3 is 14 amino acids.

The CDR3 sequence is CASSEAGQETQYF. CDR3 DNA sequence: TGCGCCAGCAGTGAGGCAGGCCAAGAGACCCAGTACTTC. The V gene is TRBV10-1, the J gene TRBJ2-5; no firm D call. The CDR3 spans 13 residues. From germline, CDR1 is WNHNN and CDR2 SYGVQD (reference sequence). The ends were cut back, 2 bases at V and 1 base at J, with 5 bases in the middle.

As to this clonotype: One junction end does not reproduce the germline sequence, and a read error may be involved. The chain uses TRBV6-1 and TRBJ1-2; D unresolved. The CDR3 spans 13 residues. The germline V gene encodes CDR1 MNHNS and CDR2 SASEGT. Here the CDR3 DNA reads TGTGCCAGCAGTGAAGAGGGTAGTTATGGCTGCACCTTC. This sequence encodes CASSEEGSYGCTF.

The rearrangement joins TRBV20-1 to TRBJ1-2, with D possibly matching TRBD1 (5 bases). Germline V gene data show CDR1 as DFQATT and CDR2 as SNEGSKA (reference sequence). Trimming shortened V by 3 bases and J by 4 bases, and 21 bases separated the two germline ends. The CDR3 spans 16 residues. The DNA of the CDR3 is TGCAGTGCTAGTATTATCGGCAGGGACCAGGGCTATGGCTACACCTTC. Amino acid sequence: CSASIIGRDQGYGYTF.

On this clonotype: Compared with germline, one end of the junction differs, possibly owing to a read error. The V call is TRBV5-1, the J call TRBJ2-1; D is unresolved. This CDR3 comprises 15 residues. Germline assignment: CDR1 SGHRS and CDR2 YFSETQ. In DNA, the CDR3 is TGCGCCGGCAGCGAATCCGGCAGTACCTACAATGAGCAGTTCTTC. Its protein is CAGSESGSTYNEQFF.

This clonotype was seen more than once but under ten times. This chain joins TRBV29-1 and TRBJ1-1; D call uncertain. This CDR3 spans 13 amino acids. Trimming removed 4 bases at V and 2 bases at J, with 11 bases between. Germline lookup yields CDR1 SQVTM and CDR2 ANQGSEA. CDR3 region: CSVGERFNTEAFF. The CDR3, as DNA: TGCAGCGTTGGGGAGCGCTTCAACACTGAAGCTTTCTTT. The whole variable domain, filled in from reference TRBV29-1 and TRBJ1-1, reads SAVISQKPSRDICQRGTSLTIQCQVDSQVTMMFWYRQQPGQSLTLIATANQGSEATYESGFVIDKFPISRPNLTFSTLTVSNMSPEDSSIYLCSVGERFNTEAFFGQGTRLTVV.

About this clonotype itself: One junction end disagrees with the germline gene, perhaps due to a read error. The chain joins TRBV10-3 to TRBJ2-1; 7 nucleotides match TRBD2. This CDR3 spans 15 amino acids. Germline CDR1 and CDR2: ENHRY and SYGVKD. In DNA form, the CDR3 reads TGTGTCATCAGTGAGGTAGGACTAGCCTACAATGAGCAGTTCTTC. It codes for CVISEVGLAYNEQFF.

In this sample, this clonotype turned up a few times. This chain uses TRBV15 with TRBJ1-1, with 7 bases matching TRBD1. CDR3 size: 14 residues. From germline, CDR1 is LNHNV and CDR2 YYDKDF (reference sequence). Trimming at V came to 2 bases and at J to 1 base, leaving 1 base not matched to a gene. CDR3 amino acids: CATSRRTGNTEAFF. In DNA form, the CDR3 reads TGTGCCACCAGCAGACGGACAGGGAACACTGAAGCTTTCTTT.

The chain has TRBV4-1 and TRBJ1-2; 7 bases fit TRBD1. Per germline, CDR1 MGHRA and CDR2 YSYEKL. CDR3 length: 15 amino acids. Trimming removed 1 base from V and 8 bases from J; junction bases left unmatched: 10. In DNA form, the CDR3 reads TGCGCCAGCAGCCAAGGGACGTGGGACAGCCTCGGCTACACCTTC. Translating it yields CASSQGTWDSLGYTF.

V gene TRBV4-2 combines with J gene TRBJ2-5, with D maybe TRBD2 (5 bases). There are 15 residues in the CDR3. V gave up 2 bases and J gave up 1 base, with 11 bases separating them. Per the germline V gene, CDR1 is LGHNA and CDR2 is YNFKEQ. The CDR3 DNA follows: TGTGCCAGCAGCCAACCTGCGGAGGTCCAAGAGACCCAGTACTTC. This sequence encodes CASSQPAEVQETQYF.

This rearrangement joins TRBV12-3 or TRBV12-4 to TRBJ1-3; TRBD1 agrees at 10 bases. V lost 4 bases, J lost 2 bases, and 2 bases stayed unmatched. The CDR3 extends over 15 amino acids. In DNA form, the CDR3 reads TGTGCCAGCAGTTCCGGGACAGGGGCTGGAAACACCATATATTTT. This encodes CASSSGTGAGNTIYF.